This T cell receptor (beta chain) was identified during a study of shared clonotypes between healthy human individuals (TCRdb year 2020). Regarding the complete study: Three men and a couple of women, aged 18 to 49 years, made up the cohort. For each donor, CD4 naive and CD4 memory were each run on three plates, CD8 naive on two plates, and CD8 memory on one plate. To estimate repertoire size and how much clonotype sharing occurs between individuals, the study deeply sequenced the blood TCR repertoires of several healthy adults. To increase sequencing depth and limit assay-specific biases, different laboratories used diverse techniques to prepare libraries and sequence TCR repertoires. Per donor, leukapheresis produced somewhere between about 0.94 and 9 billion PBMCs. General study outcomes and caveats: Naive subsets generally had larger estimated clonotype richness than memory subsets did. Only blood was sampled, and tissue TCR repertoires likely differ from those in blood. When a few donors were compared, the shared fraction of clonotypes was 5% to 6.5% for naive CD4, 3.5% to 4% for naive CD8, 2% to 2.5% for memory CD4, and 0.3% to 0.5% for memory CD8. Clonotypes shared by all four sorted-subset donors showed higher generation probabilities than non-shared clonotypes. Based on pairwise subsampling, the degree of clonotype sharing among donors was expected to be affected by sequencing depth. Rarefaction of sorted-subset datasets indicated incomplete sequencing despite the large sequencing depth. Because the study included a small number of donors, the genetic and exposure-history diversity represented was limited.

Spanning cysteine to phenylalanine, the CDR3 consists of 14 amino acids. Just CDR3 DNA is preserved here, 42 bases in frame from base 1. V drops 11 bases and J drops 2 bases, leaving 16 bases in between. The germline V gene encodes CDR1 SNHLY and CDR2 FYNNEI. Worth noting for this clone: This receptor's antigen is unknown. The record has no base qualities; no much larger clone is one base away.

Using the deep immunoSEQ assay, TCR CDR3 regions were amplified from genomic DNA by multiplex PCR. Genomic DNA extracted from each cell subset was distributed evenly over all wells of several immunoSEQ 96-well plates, and each plate served as one replicate. For sorted subsets, approximately 210 ng genomic DNA, equal to 25,000 to 35,000 T cell genomes, was loaded into each replicate PCR. The purified libraries were quantified using a Qubit 3.0 fluorometer, sized with a Bioanalyzer 2100, and then quantified again using the KAPA Library Quantification kit. A separate single-read 150-cycle Illumina NextSeq 550 flow cell was used to sequence each immunoSEQ 96-well plate. Per the source publication's procedure: Because only junctional sequences without quality scores were contained in the immunoSEQ output, filtering matching that applied to full-length reads could not be performed. Sequences were annotated with PyIR, a Python wrapper for IgBLAST v1.9, using IMGT germline references to assign V/J genes and CDR3. Reads with weak V/J assignments (E-value above 1e-6), missing CDR3, stop codons, out-of-frame junctions, or ambiguous translated residues were removed. V3J clonotypes were defined by identical inferred V gene, J gene, and CDR3 amino acid sequence. To compute the percentage overlap between repertoires, the number of shared unique clonotypes was divided by the size of the smaller repertoire. RTK rarefaction, the Chao1 estimator, and Recon v2.1 estimates of unobserved clonotypes were used to assess repertoire richness. OLGA was used to compute generation probabilities for all TCRbeta clonotypes that the gDNA method yielded from a handful of donors. TCRdb mirrors the immuneACCESS table, restricted to in-frame sequences. Some clones are absent from its copies; in checked studies, under half trace to an unresolved V gene, and the reason for the others is unknown. For V, J and clone size, that table is used; D and trimming come from the DNA. The sample table records 550,000 to 650,000 clones; roughly 96% of these occur just once. The ten largest make up less than 0.13% of the sample.

CD8 naive samples were obtained by positive selection for CCR7 among CD45RO-negative cells, yielding a CD45RA+CCR7+ population from which TemRA cells were excluded. The donors were healthy, HIV-negative adults with no recently reported acute infections or vaccinations. Every donor was a Caucasian adult living in Nashville, Tennessee, USA. Blood was collected by leukapheresis, and PBMCs were isolated by Ficoll-Histopaque density gradient centrifugation and then cryopreserved in liquid nitrogen vapor phase. Purity and quantity of every magnetically sorted T cell population were checked by analytical flow cytometry. From each sorted fraction, genomic DNA was isolated and quantified by UV absorbance on a Nanodrop 2000c.

The TCR sequence derives from a woman in her twenties or thirties in good health. The sample was naive CD8+ T cells sorted from blood. Read against the paper, the sample's cell subset or site label means: CD45RA+CCR7+. The chain uses TRBV2 and TRBJ1-3, with a weak D call of TRBD1 (6 bases match). Here the CDR3 is given as CAGRDKGTGNTIYF. The sequenced DNA is TGTGCCGGACGGGACAAGGGGACTGGAAACACCATATATTTT.